The 15 T cell receptor beta chains listed next were all sequenced from one sample in a study of CD8+CD57+ T cells in acquired aplastic anemia. It was genomic DNA that served as the template for profiling TCR beta VDJ and CDR3. Using its own MiXCR run on the reads, TCRdb lists one record per CDR3 protein. The repertoire has 100,000 to 150,000 distinct CDR3 sequences, about two fifths of them found once; the top ten carry 2% to 3%. By flow cytometry, patients selected for sequencing had shown an expansion of CD8+CD57+ cells. Sequencing was done on a sample of sorted CD4+, CD8+, or CD8+CD57+ T cells (not recorded which) from PBMCs. These receptors all come from a human donor with aplastic anemia.

This clonotype was recorded a few times. The DNA for the CDR3 is TGCAGCGCGCCGGGACACGTACAAGAGACCCAGTACTTC. Translating gives CSAPGHVQETQYF. V usage is TRBV29-1 and J usage is TRBJ2-5; perhaps TRBD1 as D (6 bases). Germline-derived CDR1 and CDR2 are SQVTM and ANQGSEA. V shed 7 bases and J shed 2 bases, with 14 bases lying between them. The CDR3 is made up of 13 amino acids.

This clonotype showed up many times. The CDR3 here is CASSGAVGRQYF. The CDR3 DNA reads TGCGCCAGCAGCGGGGCCGTTGGGAGGCAGTATTTT. The J gene is TRBJ2-3, the V gene TRBV4-3, with D possibly being TRBD1 or TRBD2 (5 bases each). Looked up from germline, CDR1 is LGHNA and CDR2 is YSLEER. This CDR3 spans 12 amino acids. V lost 5 bases, J lost 11 bases, and 14 bases lay in between.

CDR3 residues: CASSSQGRSYEQYF. The CDR3 nucleotides are TGTGCCAGCAGTTCTCAGGGTCGGTCCTACGAGCAGTACTTC. This chain links TRBV6-1 with TRBJ2-7; maybe TRBD1 (5 bases). Germline CDR1 is MNHNS and CDR2 is SASEGT. Trimming shortened V by 5 bases and J by 1 base, and 12 bases separated the two germline ends. CDR3 length: 14 residues.

This clonotype was detected a few times. The rearrangement links TRBV5-4 to TRBJ2-3, with D perhaps being TRBD1 or TRBD2 (6 bases each). With 2 bases removed from V and 2 bases from J, the gap between germline ends came to 18 bases. Germline V gene data show CDR1 as SGHNT and CDR2 as YYREEE (reference sequence). The CDR3 sequence is 17 residues long. CDR3 residues: CASSLRLEGVHTDTQYF. CDR3 in DNA: TGTGCCAGCAGCTTAAGACTAGAGGGGGTCCACACAGATACGCAGTATTTT. Looking up the rest from reference TRBV5-4 and TRBJ2-3 gives the full variable domain: ETGVTQSPTHLIKTRGQQVTLRCSSQSGHNTVSWYQQALGQGPQFIFQYYREEENGRGNFPPRFSGLQFPNYSSELNVNALELDDSALYLCASSLRLEGVHTDTQYFGPGTRLTVL.

On this clonotype: Being one base from a much bigger clone, this may be a read error. This chain connects TRBV6-5 to TRBJ1-1; D remains unclear. This CDR3 contains 12 residues. Germline V gene data show CDR1 as MNHEY and CDR2 as SVGAGI. V lost 11 bases and J lost 3, with 13 bases in between. CDR3 sequence: CASYRADTEAFF. CDR3 DNA sequence: TGTGCCTCTTACCGGGCGGACACTGAAGCTTTCTTT.

This clonotype appeared many times. The chain couples TRBV5-4 to TRBJ1-1, with 7 bases lining up with TRBD1. The V gene end was trimmed by 0 bases and the J gene end by 3 bases; junction bases not matched to a gene: 5. Germline assignment: CDR1 SGHNT and CDR2 YYREEE (reference sequence). The CDR3 contains 15 residues. CDR3 nucleotides: TGTGCCAGCAGCTTGGCGGACAGGAGAGACACTGAAGCTTTCTTT. Its translation is CASSLADRRDTEAFF.

V usage is TRBV3-1 and J usage is TRBJ2-5, with 10 bases matching TRBD2. The CDR3 has 16 amino acids. V shed 4 bases, J shed 4 bases, and the junction held 9 bases outside the gene matches. Germline values: CDR1 LGHDT, CDR2 YNNKEL (reference sequence). The CDR3 here is CASSLLAGAQGETQYF. The CDR3 DNA follows: TGTGCCAGCAGCCTCCTAGCGGGGGCCCAAGGAGAGACCCAGTACTTC.

This clonotype was picked up one time. The chain employs TRBV7-9 and TRBJ2-7; TRBD1 agrees at 9 bases. Germline values: CDR1 SEHNR, CDR2 FQNEAQ (reference sequence). CDR3 length: 15 amino acids. After removal of 5 bases from V and 4 bases from J, the junction contained 9 bases not matched to a gene. The CDR3 is CASSQPGTGRYEQYF. The CDR3 DNA is TGTGCCAGCAGCCAGCCCGGGACAGGGCGGTACGAGCAGTACTTC.

This clonotype has ten or more counts. This sequence joins TRBV20-1 and TRBJ2-3, with 9 nucleotides matching TRBD2. The CDR3 is 18 residues long. Per germline, CDR1 DFQATT and CDR2 SNEGSKA (reference sequence). After removal of 1 base from V and 0 bases from J, the junction contained 11 bases not matched to a gene. Here the CDR3 reads CSARAGSRAGGSTDTQYF. The CDR3 bases are TGCAGTGCTAGAGCTGGGTCGCGGGCGGGGGGGAGCACAGATACGCAGTATTTT.

Concerning this clonotype itself: A clone one base away is much larger, so this may be a read error. J is TRBJ2-7 and V is TRBV12-3 or TRBV12-4, with 7 bases aligning to TRBD1. This CDR3 region has 14 residues. V lost 7 bases and J lost 3; bases outside the gene matches: 9. The CDR3 sequence: CASKGDSSLYEQYF. The CDR3 DNA follows: TGTGCCAGCAAGGGGGACAGCTCCCTCTACGAGCAGTACTTC.

This clonotype came up a few times. The chain joins TRBV4-3 to TRBJ1-5, with D hard to call. Germline CDR1 is LGHNA and CDR2 is YSLEER. This CDR3 is built from 15 residues. Trimming left V 0 bases short and J 2 bases short, with 8 bases between. CDR3 coding DNA: TGCGCCAGCAGCCAAGAGGGGATCGGCAATCAGCCCCAGCATTTT. Translation gives CASSQEGIGNQPQHF.

This clonotype has a count of ten or more. The chain carries TRBV7-8 and TRBJ2-3; D unresolved. The CDR3 loop spans 12 amino acids. In germline, CDR1 is SGHVS, CDR2 FQNEAQ. Trimming cost V 2 bases and J 3 bases, with 3 bases left between them. The CDR3 DNA is TGTGCCAGCAGCTTAAGAACAGATACGCAGTATTTT. Its translation: CASSLRTDTQYF.

At least ten counts were recorded for this clonotype. The chain has TRBV19 and TRBJ1-5; D is unclear. Trimming took 7 bases from V and 0 from J, leaving 19 bases between them. This CDR3 contains 17 residues. CDR1 and CDR2 from the germline V gene are LNHDA and SQIVND (reference sequence). Written as DNA, the CDR3 is TGTGCCAGTAACTCCTTCCCCGGACTTTATAGCAATCAGCCCCAGCATTTT. Translating gives CASNSFPGLYSNQPQHF.

With respect to this clonotype: This may be a read error: a much more frequent sequence differs by one nucleotide. The chain has TRBV20-1 and TRBJ2-7, with D perhaps given as TRBD1 or TRBD2 (5 bases each). The CDR3 has 17 residues. Germline values: CDR1 DFQATT, CDR2 SNEGSKA (reference sequence). V was shortened by 3 bases and J by 3 bases, with 24 bases between the two germline ends. As DNA, the CDR3 is TGCAGTGCTAGGGGGGAAGGCAGGGCCTATAACTTCTACGAGCAGTACTTC. Translation: CSARGEGRAYNFYEQYF.

J is TRBJ2-5 and V is TRBV29-1; possible D gene TRBD1, 5 bases. The CDR3 length is 15 residues. The germline V gene encodes CDR1 SQVTM and CDR2 ANQGSEA. The ends were cut back, 2 bases at V and 6 bases at J, with 19 bases in the middle. The CDR3 protein is CSVEQGTPHHQTQYF. CDR3 nucleotides: TGCAGCGTTGAACAGGGTACACCCCACCACCAGACCCAGTACTTC.